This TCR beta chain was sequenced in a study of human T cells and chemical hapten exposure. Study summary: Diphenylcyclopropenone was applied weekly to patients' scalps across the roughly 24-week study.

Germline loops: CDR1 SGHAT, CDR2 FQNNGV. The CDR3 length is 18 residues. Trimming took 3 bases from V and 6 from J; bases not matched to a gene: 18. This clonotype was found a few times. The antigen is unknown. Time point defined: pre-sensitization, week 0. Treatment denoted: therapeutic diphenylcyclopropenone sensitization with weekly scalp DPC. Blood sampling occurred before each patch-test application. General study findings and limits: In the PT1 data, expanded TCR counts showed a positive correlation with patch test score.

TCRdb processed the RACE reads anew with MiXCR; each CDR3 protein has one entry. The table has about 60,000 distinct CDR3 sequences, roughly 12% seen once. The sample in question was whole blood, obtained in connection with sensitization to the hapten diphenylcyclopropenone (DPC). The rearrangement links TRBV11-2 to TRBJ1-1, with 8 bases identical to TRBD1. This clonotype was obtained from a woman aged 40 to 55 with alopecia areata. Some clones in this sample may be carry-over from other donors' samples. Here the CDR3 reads CASSFHRDRRLPKPEAFF. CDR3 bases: TGTGCCAGCAGCTTCCACCGGGACAGGCGACTACCGAAACCTGAAGCTTTCTTT.